The 2 T cell receptor beta chains given below trace back to one sample, sequenced in a study of control samples from healthy donors and cancer patients (TCRdb year 2020). The library was generated by the immunoSEQ multiplex PCR assay. TCRdb retrieved this table from immuneACCESS and kept in-frame rearrangements only. Not all clones are present; in checked studies, unresolved V genes account for under half, and no reason is known for the remainder. Within this sample are about 410,000 clones, with around 90% of them counted one time only. The ten largest clones capture around 6.8% of the sample. The sequenced material came from PBMCs. All receptors come from a man in his forties with head and neck cancer.

The chain joins TRBV19 to TRBJ1-2; the match to TRBD1 covers 9 bases. The CDR3 is 16 residues long. Germline V lookup: CDR1 LNHDA, CDR2 SQIVND (reference sequence). Germline trimming cut 3 bases from V and 5 bases from J; bases unmatched to any gene: 10. The CDR3 DNA reads as TGTGCCAGTAGTATTCCGGGGACAGGGTTTTGGTATGGCTACACCTTC. This gives the protein CASSIPGTGFWYGYTF.

The chain employs TRBV25-1 and TRBJ2-1; possibly TRBD1 for D (5 bases). The CDR3 covers 15 residues. V shed 3 bases and J shed 0 bases, with 9 bases lying between them. The germline V gene has CDR1 MGHDK and CDR2 SYGVNS. The CDR3 protein is CASSDVTVSYNEQFF. The CDR3 nucleotides read TGTGCCAGCAGTGACGTGACAGTCTCCTACAATGAGCAGTTCTTC.